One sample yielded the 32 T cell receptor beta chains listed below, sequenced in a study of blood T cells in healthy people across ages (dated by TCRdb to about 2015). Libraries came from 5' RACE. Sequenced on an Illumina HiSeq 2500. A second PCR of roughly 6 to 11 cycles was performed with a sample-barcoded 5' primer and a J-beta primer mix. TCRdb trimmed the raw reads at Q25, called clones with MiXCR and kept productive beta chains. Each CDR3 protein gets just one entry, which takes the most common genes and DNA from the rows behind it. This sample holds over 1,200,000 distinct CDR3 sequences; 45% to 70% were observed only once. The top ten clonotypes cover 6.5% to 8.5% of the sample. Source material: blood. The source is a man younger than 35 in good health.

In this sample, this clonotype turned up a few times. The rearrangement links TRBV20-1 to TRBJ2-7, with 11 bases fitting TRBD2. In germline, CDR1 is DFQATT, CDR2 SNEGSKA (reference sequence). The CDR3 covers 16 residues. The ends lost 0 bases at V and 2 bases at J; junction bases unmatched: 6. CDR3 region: CSARESGTSGPYEQYF. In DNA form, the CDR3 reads TGCAGTGCTAGAGAGTCCGGGACTAGCGGCCCCTACGAGCAGTACTTC.

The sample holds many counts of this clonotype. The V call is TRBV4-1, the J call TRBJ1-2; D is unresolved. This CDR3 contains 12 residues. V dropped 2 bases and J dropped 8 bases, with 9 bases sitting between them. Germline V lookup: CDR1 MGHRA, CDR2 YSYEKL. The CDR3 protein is CASSQPYLGYTF. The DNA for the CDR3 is TGCGCCAGCAGCCAACCCTATCTAGGCTACACCTTC.

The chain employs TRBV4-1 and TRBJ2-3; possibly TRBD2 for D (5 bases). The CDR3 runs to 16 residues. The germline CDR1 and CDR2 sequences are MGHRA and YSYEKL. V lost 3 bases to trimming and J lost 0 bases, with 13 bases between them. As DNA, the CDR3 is TGCGCCAGCAGCCATTACGCGGGCGGAAGCACAGATACGCAGTATTTT. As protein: CASSHYAGGSTDTQYF.

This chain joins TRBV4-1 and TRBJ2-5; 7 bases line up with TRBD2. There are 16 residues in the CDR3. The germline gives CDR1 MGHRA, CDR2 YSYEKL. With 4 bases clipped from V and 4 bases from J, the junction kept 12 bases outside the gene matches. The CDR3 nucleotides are TGCGCCAGCAGCCCCAAGCGGGGCCCCTCGGGAGAGACCCAGTACTTC. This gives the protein CASSPKRGPSGETQYF.

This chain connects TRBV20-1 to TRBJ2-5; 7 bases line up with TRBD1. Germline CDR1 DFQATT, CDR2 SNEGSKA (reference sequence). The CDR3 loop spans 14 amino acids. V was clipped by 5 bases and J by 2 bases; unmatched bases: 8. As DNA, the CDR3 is TGCAGTGCTTACCTGGACAGGTTACAAGAGACCCAGTACTTC. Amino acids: CSAYLDRLQETQYF.

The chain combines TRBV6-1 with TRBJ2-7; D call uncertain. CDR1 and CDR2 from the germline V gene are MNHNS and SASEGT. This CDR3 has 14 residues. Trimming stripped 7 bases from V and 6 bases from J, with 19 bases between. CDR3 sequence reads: CASTRRPEDGEQYF. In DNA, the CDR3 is TGTGCCAGCACCCGAAGACCCGAAGACGGCGAGCAGTACTTC.

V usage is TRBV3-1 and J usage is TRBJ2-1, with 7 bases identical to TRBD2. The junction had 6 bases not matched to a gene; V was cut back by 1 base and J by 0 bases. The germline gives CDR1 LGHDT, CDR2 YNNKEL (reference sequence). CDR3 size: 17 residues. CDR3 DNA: TGTGCCAGCAGCCAAGGTTACGGGGGGAGCTCCTACAATGAGCAGTTCTTC. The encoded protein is CASSQGYGGSSYNEQFF.

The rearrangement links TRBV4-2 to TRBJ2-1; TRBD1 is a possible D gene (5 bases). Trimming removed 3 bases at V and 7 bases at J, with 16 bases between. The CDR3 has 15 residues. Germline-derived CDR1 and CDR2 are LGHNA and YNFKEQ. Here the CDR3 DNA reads TGTGCCAGCAGCCATCTCCGGCCAAGGGGAAATGAGCAGTTCTTC. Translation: CASSHLRPRGNEQFF.

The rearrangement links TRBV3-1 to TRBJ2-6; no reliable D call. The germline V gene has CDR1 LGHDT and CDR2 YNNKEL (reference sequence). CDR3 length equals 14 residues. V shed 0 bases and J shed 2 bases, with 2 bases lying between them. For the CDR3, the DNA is TGTGCCAGCAGCCAAGACACTGGGGCCAACGTCCTGACTTTC. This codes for CASSQDTGANVLTF.

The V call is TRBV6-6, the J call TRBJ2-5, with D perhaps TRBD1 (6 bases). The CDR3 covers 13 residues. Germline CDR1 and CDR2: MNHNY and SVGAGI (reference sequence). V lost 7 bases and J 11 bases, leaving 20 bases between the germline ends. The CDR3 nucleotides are TGTGCCAGCAACCGACAGGTTGCTAAGGAGCAGTACTTC. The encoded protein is CASNRQVAKEQYF.

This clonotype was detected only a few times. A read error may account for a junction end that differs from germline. CDR3 sequence (DNA): TGCGCCAGTAGCCGGAGACTAGCGGGAGGGCAACATTTAACCTACGAGCAGTACTTC. It codes for CASSRRLAGGQHLTYEQYF. The genes are TRBV4-1 and TRBJ2-7; the match to TRBD2 covers 14 bases. Looked up from germline, CDR1 is MGHRA and CDR2 is YSYEKL. CDR3 size: 19 residues.

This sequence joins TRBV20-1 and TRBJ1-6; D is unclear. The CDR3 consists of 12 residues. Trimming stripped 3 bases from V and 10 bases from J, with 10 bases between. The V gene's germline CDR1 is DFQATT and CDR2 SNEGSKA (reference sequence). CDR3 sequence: CSARGRGSPLHF. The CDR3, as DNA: TGCAGTGCTAGGGGTCGAGGGTCACCCCTCCACTTT.

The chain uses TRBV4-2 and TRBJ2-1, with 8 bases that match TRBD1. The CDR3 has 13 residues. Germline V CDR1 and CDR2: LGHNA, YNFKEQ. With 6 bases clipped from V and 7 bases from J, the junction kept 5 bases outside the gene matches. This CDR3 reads CASRDRVLNEQFF. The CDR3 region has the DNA TGTGCCAGCAGGGACAGGGTGTTGAATGAGCAGTTCTTC.

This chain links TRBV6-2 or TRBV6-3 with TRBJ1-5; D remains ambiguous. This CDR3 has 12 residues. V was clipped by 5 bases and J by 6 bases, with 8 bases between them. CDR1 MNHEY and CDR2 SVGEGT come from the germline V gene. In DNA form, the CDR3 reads TGTGCCAGCAGTCCCGGAGTTCAGCCCCAGCATTTT. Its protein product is CASSPGVQPQHF.

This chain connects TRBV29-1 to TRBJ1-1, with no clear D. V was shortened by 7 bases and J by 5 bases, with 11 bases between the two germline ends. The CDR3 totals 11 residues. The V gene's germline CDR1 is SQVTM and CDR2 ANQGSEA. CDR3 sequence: CSGVEGTEAFF. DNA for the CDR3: TGCAGCGGGGTTGAGGGTACTGAAGCTTTCTTT. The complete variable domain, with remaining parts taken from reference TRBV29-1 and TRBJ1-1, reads SAVISQKPSRDICQRGTSLTIQCQVDSQVTMMFWYRQQPGQSLTLIATANQGSEATYESGFVIDKFPISRPNLTFSTLTVSNMSPEDSSIYLCSGVEGTEAFFGQGTRLTVV.

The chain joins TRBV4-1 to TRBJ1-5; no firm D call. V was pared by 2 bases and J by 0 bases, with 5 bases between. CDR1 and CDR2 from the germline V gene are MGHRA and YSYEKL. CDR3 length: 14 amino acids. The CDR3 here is CASSQWYSNQPQHF. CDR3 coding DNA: TGCGCCAGCAGCCAATGGTATAGCAATCAGCCCCAGCATTTT.

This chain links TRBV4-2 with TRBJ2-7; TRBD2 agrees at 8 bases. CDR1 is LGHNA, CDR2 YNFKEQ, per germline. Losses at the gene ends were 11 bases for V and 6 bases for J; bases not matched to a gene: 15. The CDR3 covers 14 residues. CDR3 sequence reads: CAGARAGGGSEQYF. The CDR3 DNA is TGTGCCGGCGCCAGGGCGGGAGGAGGAAGCGAGCAGTACTTC.

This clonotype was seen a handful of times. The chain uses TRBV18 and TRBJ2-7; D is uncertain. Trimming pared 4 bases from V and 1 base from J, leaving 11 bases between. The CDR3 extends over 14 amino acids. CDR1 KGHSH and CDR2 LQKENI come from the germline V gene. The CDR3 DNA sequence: TGTGCCAGCTCACGTGATGCCGATTCCTACGAGCAGTACTTC. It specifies CASSRDADSYEQYF.

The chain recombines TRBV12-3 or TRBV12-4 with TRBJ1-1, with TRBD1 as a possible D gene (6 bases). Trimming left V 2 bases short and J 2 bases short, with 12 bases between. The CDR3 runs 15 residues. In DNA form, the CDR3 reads TGTGCCAGCAGTTTAATGGCAGGGGCCAACACTGAAGCTTTCTTT. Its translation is CASSLMAGANTEAFF.

The CDR3: CATSRDNRVASYGYTF. In DNA, the CDR3 is TGTGCCACCAGCAGAGATAACAGGGTAGCTAGCTATGGCTACACCTTC. V usage is TRBV15 and J usage is TRBJ1-2; a possible D gene is TRBD1 (6 bases). CDR1 and CDR2 (germline): LNHNV, YYDKDF (reference sequence). The CDR3 runs to 16 residues. The V end lost 0 bases, the J end lost 4 bases, and 15 bases lay between the germline ends.

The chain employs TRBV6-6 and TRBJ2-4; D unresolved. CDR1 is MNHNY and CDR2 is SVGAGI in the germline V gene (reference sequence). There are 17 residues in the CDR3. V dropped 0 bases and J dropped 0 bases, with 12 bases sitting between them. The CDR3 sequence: CASSYSIDSLAKNIQYF. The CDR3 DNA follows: TGTGCCAGCAGTTACTCGATAGACTCCCTAGCCAAAAACATTCAGTACTTC.

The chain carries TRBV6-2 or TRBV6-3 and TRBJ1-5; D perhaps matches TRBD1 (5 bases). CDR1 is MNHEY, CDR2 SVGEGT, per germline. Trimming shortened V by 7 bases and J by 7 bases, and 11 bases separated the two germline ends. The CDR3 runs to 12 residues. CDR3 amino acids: CASNGTGQPQHF. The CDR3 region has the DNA TGTGCCAGCAATGGGACTGGACAGCCCCAGCATTTT.

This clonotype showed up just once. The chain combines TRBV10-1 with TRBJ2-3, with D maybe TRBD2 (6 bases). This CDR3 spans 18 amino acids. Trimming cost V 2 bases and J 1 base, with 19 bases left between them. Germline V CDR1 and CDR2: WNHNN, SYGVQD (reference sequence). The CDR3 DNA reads TGCGCCAGCAGTGAGACGACGGGAGCGGCCCTACGCACAGATACGCAGTATTTT. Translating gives CASSETTGAALRTDTQYF.

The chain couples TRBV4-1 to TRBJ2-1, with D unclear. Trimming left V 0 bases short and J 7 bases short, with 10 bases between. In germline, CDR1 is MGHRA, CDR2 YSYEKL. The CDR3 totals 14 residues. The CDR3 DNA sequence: TGCGCCAGCAGCCAAGATAGCCAGGTGAATGAGCAGTTCTTC. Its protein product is CASSQDSQVNEQFF.

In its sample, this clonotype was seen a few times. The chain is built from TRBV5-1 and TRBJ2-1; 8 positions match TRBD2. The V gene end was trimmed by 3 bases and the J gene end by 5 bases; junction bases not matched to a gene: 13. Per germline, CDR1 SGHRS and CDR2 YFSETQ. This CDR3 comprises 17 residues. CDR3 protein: CASSSENLAGFNNEQFF. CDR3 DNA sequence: TGCGCCAGCAGCTCCGAAAATCTAGCGGGCTTTAACAATGAGCAGTTCTTC.

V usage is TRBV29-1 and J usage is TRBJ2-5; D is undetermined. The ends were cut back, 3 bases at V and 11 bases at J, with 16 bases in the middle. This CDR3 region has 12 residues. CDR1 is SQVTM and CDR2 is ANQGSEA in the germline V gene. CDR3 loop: CSVEGQYNEQYF. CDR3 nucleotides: TGCAGCGTTGAGGGCCAATACAATGAGCAGTACTTC.

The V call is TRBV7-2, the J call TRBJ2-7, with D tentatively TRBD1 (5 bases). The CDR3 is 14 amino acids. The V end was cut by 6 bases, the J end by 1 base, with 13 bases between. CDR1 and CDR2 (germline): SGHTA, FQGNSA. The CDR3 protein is CASSLQGASYEQYF. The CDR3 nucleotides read TGTGCCAGCAGTTTGCAAGGGGCATCCTACGAGCAGTACTTC.

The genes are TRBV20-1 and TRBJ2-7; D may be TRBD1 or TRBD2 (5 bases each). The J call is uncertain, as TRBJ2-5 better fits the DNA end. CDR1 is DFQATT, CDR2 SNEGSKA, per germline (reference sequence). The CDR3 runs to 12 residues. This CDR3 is CSASRTRGTQYF. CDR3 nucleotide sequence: TGCAGTGCTAGTAGAACTAGGGGGACCCAGTACTTC.

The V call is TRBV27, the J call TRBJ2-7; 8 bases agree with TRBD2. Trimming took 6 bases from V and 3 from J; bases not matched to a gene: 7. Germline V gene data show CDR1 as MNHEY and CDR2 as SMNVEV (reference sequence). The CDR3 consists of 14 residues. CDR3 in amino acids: CASSPSAGGYEQYF. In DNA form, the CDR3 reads TGTGCCAGCAGCCCCTCCGCGGGGGGCTACGAGCAGTACTTC.

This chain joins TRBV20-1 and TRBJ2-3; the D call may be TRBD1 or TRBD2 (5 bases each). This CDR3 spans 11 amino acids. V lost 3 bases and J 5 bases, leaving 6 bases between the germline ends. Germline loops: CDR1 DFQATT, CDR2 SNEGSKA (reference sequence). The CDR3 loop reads CSASGGDTQYF. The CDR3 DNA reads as TGCAGTGCTAGTGGGGGAGATACGCAGTATTTT.

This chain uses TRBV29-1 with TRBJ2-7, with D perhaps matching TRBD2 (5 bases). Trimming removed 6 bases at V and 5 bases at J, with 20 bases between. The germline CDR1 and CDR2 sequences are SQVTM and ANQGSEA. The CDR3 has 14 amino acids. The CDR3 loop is CSVESGGQRNEQYF. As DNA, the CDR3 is TGCAGCGTCGAGTCAGGCGGGCAAAGGAACGAGCAGTACTTC.

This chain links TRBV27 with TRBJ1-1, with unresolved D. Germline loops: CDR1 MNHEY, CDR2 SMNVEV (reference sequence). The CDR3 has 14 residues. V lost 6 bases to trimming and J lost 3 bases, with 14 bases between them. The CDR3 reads CASSHLLGDTEAFF. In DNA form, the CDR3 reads TGTGCCAGCAGCCACCTACTTGGGGACACTGAAGCTTTCTTT.